The text below deals with one T cell receptor beta chain. TCRdb's table, derived via immunoSEQ multiplex PCR, lists solely in-frame clones and lacks some. The table lists about 290,000 clones, about nine tenths of them singletons. The sample originates from a study of blood T cell repertoires in COVID-19. This CDR3 region has 15 residues. Trimming shortened V by 4 bases and J by 10 bases, and 18 bases separated the two germline ends. The germline CDR1 and CDR2 sequences are SGHDT and YYEEEE. The rearrangement joins TRBV5-6 to TRBJ1-6; D unclear. Sequenced: peripheral blood. This receptor was obtained from a woman in her 30s with COVID-19, enrolled during active disease. CDR3 nucleotide sequence: TGTGCCAGCAGCCTCACGGCTTACGGGGAATCACCCCTCCACTTT. It specifies CASSLTAYGESPLHF.